These 27 T cell receptor beta chains were all obtained from the same sample, sequenced in a study of T cells after yellow fever vaccination. TCRdb fed the 5' RACE reads into MiXCR, producing one record per CDR3 protein. The table records approximately 150,000 distinct CDR3 sequences, approximately 9.7% of them present only once. Material: CD8+ T cells sorted from PBMCs, obtained 45 days after the yellow fever booster vaccination. Receptors originate from a man aged 18 to 29 who received the YFV17D yellow fever vaccine.

The gene calls are TRBV27 and TRBJ2-7, with 13 positions matching TRBD2. V trimming: 5 bases; J trimming: 5 bases; junction bases outside the gene matches: 3. CDR1 and CDR2 (germline): MNHEY, SMNVEV (reference sequence). The CDR3 covers 14 residues. In DNA, the CDR3 is TGTGCCAGCAGTCCAGGACTAGCGGGAGACGAGCAGTACGTC. Translated: CASSPGLAGDEQYV.

This clonotype came up many times. The chain couples TRBV2 to TRBJ2-5, with 9 bases that match TRBD2. Per the germline V gene, CDR1 is SNHLY and CDR2 is FYNNEI. The V and J ends lost 6 bases and 1 base, in that order; junction bases with no gene match: 6. This CDR3 has 15 amino acids. The CDR3 bases are TGTGCCAGCAGCGACTCGACTAGCGGCCAAGAGACCCAGTACTTC. This translates into CASSDSTSGQETQYF.

The chain uses TRBV12-3 or TRBV12-4 and TRBJ2-7; tentative D call: TRBD1 (6 bases). The CDR3 loop spans 15 amino acids. V dropped 5 bases and J dropped 3 bases, with 17 bases sitting between them. CDR3 sequence (DNA): TGTGCCAGCAGTCCCGGGACAAACTTTATCTACGAGCAGTACTTC. Translation gives CASSPGTNFIYEQYF.

In this sample, this clonotype turned up a few times. The V and J genes are TRBV7-6 and TRBJ2-3; 8 bases agree with TRBD2. J gave up 5 bases and V 5 bases, and 12 bases lay outside the gene matches. The CDR3 runs to 16 residues. Per germline, CDR1 SGHVS and CDR2 FNYEAQ. CDR3 DNA sequence: TGTGCCAGCAGCCGGGTCCCGGGGGGGTTGGTAGATACGCAGTATTTT. Residues: CASSRVPGGLVDTQYF.

The rearrangement links TRBV4-1 to TRBJ2-5; D assignment may be TRBD1 or TRBD2 (6 bases each). The germline V gene has CDR1 MGHRA and CDR2 YSYEKL. This CDR3 comprises 16 residues. V was cut by 0 bases and J by 5 bases, with 16 bases left in between. Here the CDR3 DNA reads TGCGCCAGCAGCCAAGATGGGGGGCTGGCGTATGAGACCCAGTACTTC. Its translation is CASSQDGGLAYETQYF.

This clonotype was found a few times. This chain connects TRBV4-1 to TRBJ2-1, with 8 bases fitting TRBD2. The V gene's germline CDR1 is MGHRA and CDR2 YSYEKL. The CDR3 extends over 16 amino acids. The V gene end was trimmed by 1 base and the J gene end by 4 bases; junction bases not matched to a gene: 6. The CDR3 sequence: CASSQGRGGRYNEQFF. Here the CDR3 DNA reads TGCGCCAGCAGCCAAGGTCGGGGGGGGCGGTACAATGAGCAGTTCTTC.

There are many counts of this clonotype. The chain has TRBV6-2 or TRBV6-3 and TRBJ2-5; D uncertain. This CDR3 has 11 amino acids. The germline CDR1 and CDR2 sequences are MNHEY and SVGEGT. Trimming cost V 0 bases and J 10 bases, with 6 bases left between them. The CDR3, as DNA: TGTGCCAGCAGTTACTCTGGATTCCAGTACTTC. It translates to CASSYSGFQYF.

This clonotype was seen a handful of times. The CDR3 reads CATSDLRRGSWEQFF. CDR3 in DNA: TGTGCCACCAGTGATTTGCGGCGGGGGTCGTGGGAGCAGTTCTTC. The J gene is TRBJ2-1, the V gene TRBV24-1; TRBD2 matches at 7 bases. The CDR3 length is 15 residues. CDR1 is KGHDR and CDR2 is SFDVKD in the germline V gene. Trimming took 0 bases from V and 10 from J; bases not matched to a gene: 8.

This chain uses TRBV6-5 with TRBJ2-1; D might be TRBD1 or TRBD2, each matching 5 bases. Germline CDR1 reads MNHEY; CDR2 reads SVGAGI. V was clipped by 3 bases and J by 7 bases, with 10 bases between them. The CDR3 has 13 residues. The CDR3 sequence: CASSYRDGNEQFF. DNA of the CDR3: TGTGCCAGCAGTTATCGGGACGGAAATGAGCAGTTCTTC.

This clonotype was seen more than once but under ten times. The V and J genes are TRBV3-2 and TRBJ2-7; the DNA was not compared with TRBD1, the D call given in the table. TRBV3-2 is a pseudogene. The CDR3 contains 15 residues. CDR3 coding DNA: TGTGCCAGCAGCTGTGTGGACAGGGTATCTTCCGAGCAGTACGTC. Its translation: CASSCVDRVSSEQYV.

The chain couples TRBV4-1 to TRBJ1-4; D may be TRBD1 (5 bases). The V and J ends lost 3 bases and 6 bases respectively, with 17 bases between them. CDR1 and CDR2 (germline): MGHRA, YSYEKL. The CDR3 is made up of 16 amino acids. CDR3 sequence: CASSQVMGGGDEKLFF. CDR3 nucleotides: TGCGCCAGCAGCCAGGTTATGGGGGGTGGCGATGAAAAACTGTTTTTT.

The chain has TRBV20-1 and TRBJ2-7; no clear D. This CDR3 region has 14 residues. CDR1 is DFQATT and CDR2 is SNEGSKA in the germline V gene (reference sequence). V gave up 0 bases and J gave up 3 bases, with 12 bases separating them. CDR3 loop: CSARDLTSLYEQYF. CDR3 in DNA: TGCAGTGCTAGAGATCTAACCTCCCTCTACGAGCAGTACTTC.

The chain joins TRBV27 to TRBJ2-3; TRBD2 matches 7 bases. V trimming: 5 bases; J trimming: 4 bases; junction bases outside the gene matches: 12. CDR1 and CDR2 from the germline V gene are MNHEY and SMNVEV (reference sequence). This CDR3 is 16 amino acids long. CDR3 region: CASSQRLARGPDTQYF. Here the CDR3 DNA reads TGTGCCAGCAGTCAACGACTAGCAAGGGGCCCAGATACGCAGTATTTT.

On this clonotype: A junction boundary mismatches the germline segment, possibly from a read error. This chain uses TRBV16 with TRBJ2-7; D not resolved. The CDR3 contains 12 residues. CDR1 and CDR2 from the germline V gene are KGHSY and FQNENV. CDR3 residues: CASSQTLDPQDF. CDR3 sequence (DNA): TGTGCCAGCAGCCAAACCCTGGACCCTCAAGACTTC.

This chain uses TRBV6-1 with TRBJ2-7; possibly TRBD1 for D (6 bases). This CDR3 has 14 amino acids. Trimming stripped 7 bases from V and 2 bases from J, with 15 bases between. The V gene's germline CDR1 is MNHNS and CDR2 SASEGT. Written as DNA, the CDR3 is TGTGCCAGCAATACCCCGGGACACCCCTACGAGCAGTACTTC. Its translation is CASNTPGHPYEQYF.

This clonotype showed up just a few times. This chain joins TRBV4-3 and TRBJ1-2; D gene unclear. The CDR3 length is 14 residues. V gave up 0 bases and J gave up 4 bases, with 9 bases separating them. Germline-derived CDR1 and CDR2 are LGHNA and YSLEER. Here the CDR3 reads CASSQDTGSYGYTF. CDR3 sequence (DNA): TGCGCCAGCAGCCAAGATACGGGATCCTATGGCTACACCTTC.

In its sample, this clonotype was seen a few times. The chain combines TRBV29-1 with TRBJ2-3; D is undetermined. The V gene lost 5 bases and the J gene lost 2 bases, with 11 bases spanning the gap. The germline V gene encodes CDR1 SQVTM and CDR2 ANQGSEA. This CDR3 has 13 amino acids. The CDR3 DNA sequence: TGCAGCGTTACTGATAGACTCACAGATACGCAGTATTTT. It codes for CSVTDRLTDTQYF.

This clonotype has more than one count but fewer than ten. J is TRBJ2-3 and V is TRBV4-3; 8 bases are a match to TRBD2. The CDR3 contains 16 residues. CDR1 and CDR2 (germline): LGHNA, YSLEER. Germline trimming cut 0 bases from V and 5 bases from J; bases unmatched to any gene: 7. The CDR3 reads CASSQDVGREVDTQYF. DNA of the CDR3: TGCGCCAGCAGCCAAGATGTGGGGCGGGAGGTAGATACGCAGTATTTT.

The rearrangement links TRBV27 to TRBJ2-5; 8 positions match TRBD1. The CDR3 consists of 14 residues. The germline V gene encodes CDR1 MNHEY and CDR2 SMNVEV (reference sequence). The junction had 9 bases not matched to a gene; V was cut back by 6 bases and J by 6 bases. The CDR3 reads CASRPDRGLKTQYF. The CDR3, as DNA: TGTGCCAGCAGACCTGACAGGGGATTAAAGACCCAGTACTTC.

This clonotype occurred many times. The V call is TRBV6-5, the J call TRBJ2-4; unclear D gene. The CDR3 has 18 residues. Trimming cost V 5 bases and J 1 base, with 21 bases left between them. Germline assignment: CDR1 MNHEY and CDR2 SVGAGI. The CDR3 DNA reads as TGTGCCAGCAGTGAGACCTCAGGCCCGTATTTGGCCAAAAACATTCAGTACTTC. It translates to CASSETSGPYLAKNIQYF.

The J gene is TRBJ2-5, the V gene TRBV27, with 14 bases that match TRBD2. The germline CDR1 and CDR2 sequences are MNHEY and SMNVEV (reference sequence). The CDR3 covers 14 residues. The V and J ends lost 8 bases and 5 bases, in that order; junction bases with no gene match: 4. CDR3 sequence (DNA): TGTGCCAGCCGACTAGCGGGGGGGCGGGAGACCCAGTACTTC. Translating gives CASRLAGGRETQYF.

This clonotype has a handful of counts. This chain uses TRBV12-3 or TRBV12-4 with TRBJ2-3, with TRBD1 matching 9 bases. The CDR3 is 16 amino acids. Germline trimming cut 1 base from V and 2 bases from J; bases unmatched to any gene: 4. The CDR3 DNA is TGTGCCAGCAGTTTAGTAGGACAGGGGTACACAGATACGCAGTATTTT. Its protein is CASSLVGQGYTDTQYF.

The table lists this clonotype with a few counts. The chain recombines TRBV11-2 with TRBJ2-1; 10 positions agree with TRBD2. The CDR3 runs 12 residues. Trimming took 6 bases from V and 10 from J; bases not matched to a gene: 3. Germline CDR1 and CDR2: SGHAT and FQNNGV. The CDR3 DNA follows: TGTGCCAGCAGACCGGGACTAGCGGAGCAGTTCTTC. Amino acid sequence: CASRPGLAEQFF.

This clonotype has more than one count but fewer than ten. The J gene is TRBJ1-6, the V gene TRBV4-2; no reliable D call. V shed 7 bases and J shed 7 bases, with 23 bases lying between them. The CDR3 sequence is 17 residues long. The germline V gene encodes CDR1 LGHNA and CDR2 YNFKEQ. The CDR3 here is CASNHRSVRGRNSPLHF. The DNA for the CDR3 is TGTGCCAGCAACCACAGAAGTGTCCGAGGGAGAAATTCACCCCTCCACTTT.

This clonotype has a handful of counts. The rearrangement joins TRBV12-3 or TRBV12-4 to TRBJ1-2; 8 nucleotides line up with TRBD1. This CDR3 has 15 amino acids. The V segment lost 4 bases and the J segment 3 bases; nucleotides outside the gene matches: 7. The CDR3 coding sequence is TGTGCCAGCAGTTCCTCAGGGGGCGCTTACTATGGCTACACCTTC. Protein sequence: CASSSSGGAYYGYTF.

This clonotype was counted only a few times. CDR3 sequence (DNA): TGTGCCAGCAGCTTACTGGGACAGGGCGGAGACACTGAAGCTTTCTTT. Translation gives CASSLLGQGGDTEAFF. The chain employs TRBV7-9 and TRBJ1-1; 9 bases are a match to TRBD1. This CDR3 comprises 16 residues. Germline CDR1 SEHNR, CDR2 FQNEAQ (reference sequence). The J segment lost 3 bases and the V segment lost 2 bases, leaving 7 bases of the junction unmatched.

The gene calls are TRBV7-7 and TRBJ2-1; the D gene is possibly TRBD1 (6 bases). The ends were cut back, 5 bases at V and 5 bases at J, with 16 bases in the middle. The germline gives CDR1 SSHAT, CDR2 FNYEAQ (reference sequence). This CDR3 comprises 15 residues. CDR3 amino acids: CASSHTGKGNNEQFF. Written as DNA, the CDR3 is TGTGCCAGCAGCCATACAGGGAAGGGGAACAATGAGCAGTTCTTC.